A selection of T cell receptor beta chains follows, all from one sample in a study of T cell responses to AZD1222 COVID-19 vaccine. Some clones are missing from TCRdb's copy, which holds only in-frame ones; the method was immunoSEQ multiplex PCR. The sample yields 120,000 to 150,000 clones, around 88% seen once. Specimen: peripheral blood, collected on day 0 of AZD1222 vaccination. Every receptor here comes from an adult in good health. Each CDR3 is given with its conserved first and last residue. Each record gives: CDR3 protein, CDR3 DNA, D gene, J gene, V gene, clone size. A D gene is named only where the DNA matches it firmly. Where a row states a size, it is once, few, many or the class of an expanded clone; other rows omit it.

CASSPWAGLNNEQFF TGTGCCAGCAGCCCGTGGGCGGGACTAAACAATGAGCAGTTCTTC TRBD2 TRBJ2-1 TRBV6-2/TRBV6-3 few
CASSADTNSPLHF TGCGCCAGCAGTGCGGACACCAATTCACCCCTCCACTTT - TRBJ1-6 TRBV10-1 -
CATLTGTSGRTTTYNEQFF TGTGCCACCTTAACCGGGACTAGCGGGAGAACCACTACGTACAATGAGCAGTTCTTC TRBD2 TRBJ2-1 TRBV10-3 -
CSVKAWGADNTEAFF TGCAGCGTTAAGGCTTGGGGGGCCGATAACACTGAAGCTTTCTTT - TRBJ1-1 TRBV29-1 few
CASSLTVSGANVLTF TGCGCCAGCAGCCTGACAGTCTCTGGGGCCAACGTCCTGACTTTC - TRBJ2-6 TRBV5-1 few
CASSLAAWGDRASHGNEQFF TGTGCCAGCAGCTTAGCGGCCTGGGGGGACAGGGCATCGCATGGCAATGAGCAGTTCTTC TRBD1 TRBJ2-1 TRBV7-2 -
CASSLEGGRGSSYNEQFF TGCGCCAGCAGCTTGGAAGGCGGGAGGGGCAGCTCCTACAATGAGCAGTTCTTC TRBD2 TRBJ2-1 TRBV5-1 -
CASSLVFGSYGYTF TGTGCCAGCAGCTTAGTATTTGGGAGCTATGGCTACACCTTC - TRBJ1-2 TRBV11-2 -
CATSDNSGLEAFF TGTGCCACCAGTGACAATTCCGGGCTTGAAGCTTTCTTT - TRBJ1-1 TRBV24-1 -
CASSLFGSTDTQYF TGTGCCAGCAGCTTATTTGGAAGCACAGATACGCAGTATTTT - TRBJ2-3 TRBV7-2 -
CASGGRENTEAFF TGTGCCAGCGGTGGACGGGAGAACACTGAAGCTTTCTTT - TRBJ1-1 TRBV18 once
CASSTHGQNYGYTF TGTGCCAGTAGTACCCACGGACAAAACTATGGCTACACCTTC - TRBJ1-2 TRBV19 -
CASSRTSGSHNEQFF TGCGCCAGCAGTCGGACTAGCGGATCCCACAATGAGCAGTTCTTC TRBD2 TRBJ2-1 TRBV5-1 -
CASSFLSGSWSGNEQFF TGCGCCAGCAGCTTCCTAAGCGGGAGTTGGTCGGGCAATGAGCAGTTCTTC TRBD2 TRBJ2-1 TRBV5-1 -
CASRLGGGSTEAFF TGCGCCAGCAGATTAGGCGGGGGTAGTACTGAAGCTTTCTTT - TRBJ1-1 TRBV4-3 -
CASSPGTGVGWGWNEQYF TGTGCCAGCAGCCCCGGGACAGGGGTGGGCTGGGGGTGGAACGAGCAGTACTTC TRBD1 TRBJ2-7 TRBV7-9 few
CASSLDEGASQYSQHF TGTGCCAGCAGCTTAGACGAGGGGGCCAGCCAGTATTCCCAGCATTTT TRBD1 TRBJ1-5 TRBV7-2 -
CASSDSAGGGTDTQYF TGTGCCAGCAGTGACTCGGCGGGAGGTGGCACAGATACGCAGTATTTT TRBD2 TRBJ2-3 TRBV6-4 few
CASSLQGPYEQYF TGTGCCAGCAGTTTACAGGGTCCCTACGAGCAGTACTTC - TRBJ2-7 TRBV28 -
CAISPIRRGGTGELFF TGTGCCATCAGCCCTATCAGGCGGGGTGGGACCGGGGAGCTGTTTTTT - TRBJ2-2 TRBV10-3 -
CASSQDGTSGYNEQFF TGCGCCAGCAGCCAAGATGGGACTAGCGGCTACAATGAGCAGTTCTTC TRBD2 TRBJ2-1 TRBV4-3 -
CASSFAGVGTGELFF TGTGCCAGCAGCTTTGCGGGGGTGGGCACCGGGGAGCTGTTTTTT TRBD2 TRBJ2-2 TRBV5-4 -
CASSGYTGSQKAYNEQFF TGTGCCAGCAGCGGATACACAGGGTCCCAGAAAGCTTACAATGAGCAGTTCTTC - TRBJ2-1 TRBV7-9 -
CASSYSAPGVKLFF TGTGCCAGCAGTTACTCGGCCCCAGGGGTAAAACTGTTTTTT - TRBJ1-4 TRBV6-5 -
CSVRTEEGPNEQFF TGCAGCGTTCGGACAGAGGAAGGCCCTAATGAGCAGTTCTTC - TRBJ2-1 TRBV29-1 few
CASSQSPPTLNEKLFF TGTGCCAGCAGCCAGTCTCCCCCGACCTTAAATGAAAAACTGTTTTTT - TRBJ1-4 TRBV4-2 once
CAWTWGAVTEAFF TGTGCCTGGACGTGGGGGGCTGTCACTGAAGCTTTCTTT - TRBJ1-1 TRBV30 -
CAWRAGLAGPSGLSYEQYF TGTGCCTGGAGGGCGGGACTAGCGGGACCTTCAGGTCTTTCCTACGAGCAGTACTTC TRBD2 TRBJ2-7 TRBV30 -
CAWMRTRPYEQYF TGTGCCTGGATGCGTACTAGACCCTACGAGCAGTACTTC - TRBJ2-7 TRBV30 -
CASGPQGNEQYF TGTGCCAGCGGTCCGCAGGGGAACGAGCAGTACTTC - TRBJ2-7 TRBV27 -
CASSQDGQGKRGLAEETQYF TGTGCCAGCAGCCAAGATGGGCAGGGCAAGAGGGGACTAGCAGAAGAGACCCAGTACTTC TRBD2 TRBJ2-5 TRBV3-1/TRBV3-2 -
CASSPAAGNSPLHF TGTGCCAGCAGCCCTGCAGCGGGGAATTCACCCCTCCACTTT - TRBJ1-6 TRBV9 -
CASSTYEQYF TGTGCCAGCAGCACCTACGAGCAGTACTTC - TRBJ2-7 TRBV7-9 -
CASSQGQGANYEQYF TGCGCCAGCAGCCAAGGACAGGGGGCGAATTACGAGCAGTACTTC TRBD1 TRBJ2-7 TRBV4-1 -
CASSVLGNEAFF TGTGCCAGCAGCGTCCTGGGGAATGAAGCTTTCTTT - TRBJ1-1 TRBV5-4 -
CASRFQRFRTDTQYF TGTGCCAGCAGGTTTCAGAGGTTCAGGACAGATACGCAGTATTTT - TRBJ2-3 TRBV28 -
CAWSGTGGQPQHF TGTGCCTGGAGCGGGACAGGGGGACAGCCCCAGCATTTT TRBD1 TRBJ1-5 TRBV30 -
CAWSTGQPDQPQHF TGTGCCTGGAGTACAGGACAGCCAGATCAGCCCCAGCATTTT - TRBJ1-5 TRBV30 once
CASSWREGLYEQYF TGTGCCAGTAGTTGGCGGGAGGGCCTCTACGAGCAGTACTTC TRBD2 TRBJ2-7 TRBV19 -
CASSLRSGDYGYTF TGTGCCAGCAGCTTGAGGTCAGGGGACTATGGCTACACCTTC - TRBJ1-2 TRBV5-4 -
CASSGDRLRQPQHF TGTGCCAGCAGTGGCGACAGGCTGCGACAGCCCCAGCATTTT - TRBJ1-5 TRBV27 -
CASSLSPTYEQYF TGTGCCAGCAGTTTATCTCCCACCTACGAGCAGTACTTC - TRBJ2-7 TRBV28 once
CASSHSGGIENIQYF TGTGCCAGCAGCCATTCTGGCGGGATAGAAAACATTCAGTACTTC - TRBJ2-4 TRBV3-1/TRBV3-2 -
CASSLWAQNTEAFF TGTGCCAGCAGCTTGTGGGCGCAGAACACTGAAGCTTTCTTT - TRBJ1-1 TRBV5-4 -
CASSPGTGNQPQHF TGTGCCAGCAGTCCAGGGACAGGCAATCAGCCCCAGCATTTT TRBD1 TRBJ1-5 TRBV6-4 many
CASSSSGTVYEQYF TGCGCCAGCAGCTCCTCCGGGACTGTCTACGAGCAGTACTTC - TRBJ2-7 TRBV5-1 -
CATTTGEGTGYTF TGTGCCACCACTACAGGGGAAGGAACTGGCTACACCTTC TRBD1 TRBJ1-2 TRBV12-3/TRBV12-4 once
CASSLMIAEPGDRDSGLAF TGTGCCAGCAGCTTAATGATAGCCGAGCCGGGGGACCGGGACAGCGGTCTAGCCTTC TRBD1 TRBJ1-2 TRBV11-2 once
CASSLLLGGYTF TGTGCCAGCAGTTTATTATTGGGAGGCTACACCTTC - TRBJ1-2 TRBV28 -
CSVYQGTEAFF TGCAGCGTTTACCAGGGGACTGAAGCTTTCTTT - TRBJ1-1 TRBV29-1 once
CASSNWRGENTIYF TGTGCCAGCAGCAACTGGAGGGGGGAAAACACCATATATTTT - TRBJ1-3 TRBV28 few
CASSFPGRANYGYTF TGTGCCAGTAGTTTCCCAGGGAGGGCTAACTATGGCTACACCTTC - TRBJ1-2 TRBV19 -
CASSFSGATNEKLFF TGTGCCAGCAGTTTCTCGGGGGCAACTAATGAAAAACTGTTTTTT - TRBJ1-4 TRBV28 -